Below, 17 T cell receptor beta chains from the same sample are listed, as sequenced in a study of T cells in Graves' hyperthyroidism and ophthalmopathy. TCR beta CDR3 region amplification was performed from RNA transcripts. With the HTBI primer set, the TCR CDR3 went through a first round of RT-PCR. TCRdb itself ran the multiplex PCR reads through MiXCR, one entry per CDR3 protein. The repertoire consists of 340,000 or so distinct CDR3 sequences, with roughly 17% occurring once and the leading ten covering 33%. The specimen sequenced was blood. These receptors were collected from a man between 25 and 39 years old with Graves' hyperthyroidism.

J is TRBJ2-3 and V is TRBV29-1, with D maybe TRBD2 (6 bases). Between the trimmed V and J ends, which lost 7 bases and 4 bases, there was a span of 21 bases. Germline V gene sequence: CDR1 SQVTM, CDR2 ANQGSEA. The CDR3 contains 15 residues. The CDR3 nucleotides are TGCAGCGCCCAGGGAATAGGAGGAGGGTCAGATACGCAGTATTTT. This translates into CSAQGIGGGSDTQYF.

This clonotype was counted many times. The chain uses TRBV3-1 and TRBJ1-5, with 9 bases identical to TRBD1. V lost 8 bases, J lost 5 bases, and 7 bases stayed unmatched. CDR1 and CDR2 from the germline V gene are LGHDT and YNNKEL (reference sequence). This CDR3 contains 14 residues. CDR3 amino acids: CASSPGQGYQPQHF. CDR3 nucleotide sequence: TGTGCCAGCTCACCAGGACAGGGGTATCAGCCCCAGCATTTT.

This clonotype was detected many times. The chain uses TRBV18 and TRBJ2-3, with D hard to call. Germline V lookup: CDR1 KGHSH, CDR2 LQKENI. V lost 3 bases and J 4 bases, leaving 17 bases between the germline ends. The CDR3 length is 16 residues. CDR3: CASSPNGPGAADTQYF. DNA of the CDR3: TGTGCCAGCTCACCTAATGGTCCCGGAGCCGCAGATACGCAGTATTTT.

The rearrangement joins TRBV20-1 to TRBJ2-7, with 7 nucleotides matching TRBD2. CDR1 and CDR2 from the germline V gene are DFQATT and SNEGSKA (reference sequence). The CDR3 covers 15 residues. Germline trimming cut 5 bases from V and 4 bases from J; bases unmatched to any gene: 14. The chain's CDR3 is CSAGKKGLGLYEQYF. In DNA form, the CDR3 reads TGCAGTGCTGGGAAAAAAGGACTAGGGCTATACGAGCAGTACTTC.

This clonotype was detected ten times or more. The chain recombines TRBV6-1 with TRBJ2-1, with 7 nucleotides matching TRBD1. The CDR3 spans 14 residues. Trimming cost V 5 bases and J 4 bases; bases outside gene matches: 5. Germline CDR1 reads MNHNS; CDR2 reads SASEGT. This CDR3 reads CASSTYRGYNEQFF. In DNA, the CDR3 is TGTGCCAGCAGTACCTACAGGGGATACAATGAGCAGTTCTTC.

This clonotype came up many times. J is TRBJ2-3 and V is TRBV5-1; TRBD2 matches 7 bases. Germline V gene lookup returns CDR1 SGHRS and CDR2 YFSETQ. The J segment lost 4 bases and the V segment lost 7 bases, leaving 18 bases of the junction unmatched. The CDR3 runs to 17 residues. CDR3 in DNA: TGCGCCAGCCACCCCAGAAACGCGGGAGTTATGGCAGATACGCAGTATTTT. Amino acid sequence: CASHPRNAGVMADTQYF. The full variable domain, in which reference TRBV5-1 and TRBJ2-3 provide the parts outside the CDR3, is KAGVTQTPRYLIKTRGQQVTLSCSPISGHRSVSWYQQTPGQGLQFLFEYFSETQRNKGNFPGRFSGRQFSNSRSEMNVSTLELGDSALYLCASHPRNAGVMADTQYFGPGTRLTVL.

At least ten counts were recorded for this clonotype. The rearrangement links TRBV9 to TRBJ2-2, with D possibly TRBD1 on 6 matching bases. CDR1 and CDR2 (germline): SGDLS, YYNGEE. The CDR3 has 13 residues. Trimming shortened V by 2 bases and J by 7 bases, and 9 bases separated the two germline ends. The CDR3 reads CASSVTGIGELFF. CDR3 coding DNA: TGTGCCAGCAGCGTCACAGGGATCGGGGAGCTGTTTTTT.

This clonotype appeared many times. This chain uses TRBV2 with TRBJ2-1; 13 bases fit TRBD2. V shed 8 bases and J 8 bases; nucleotides not matched to a gene: 9. The CDR3 runs 15 residues. CDR1 is SNHLY, CDR2 FYNNEI, per germline. This CDR3 is CASRAGTSGIHEQFF. The CDR3 coding sequence is TGTGCCAGCCGAGCCGGGACTAGCGGGATTCATGAGCAGTTCTTC. Drawing the rest from reference TRBV2 and TRBJ2-1, the complete variable domain is EPEVTQTPSHQVTQMGQEVILRCVPISNHLYFYWYRQILGQKVEFLVSFYNNEISEKSEIFDDQFSVERPDGSNFTLKIRSTKLEDSAMYFCASRAGTSGIHEQFFGPGTRLTVL.

In the case of this clonotype: Possible read error: a much larger clone is one base away. V usage is TRBV18 and J usage is TRBJ2-6; D gene unclear. There are 14 residues in the CDR3. Germline lookup yields CDR1 KGHSH and CDR2 LQKENI. CDR3 coding DNA: TGTGCCGGCTCACCACAAAGAGGGGCCAACGTCCTGACTTTC. Its protein is CAGSPQRGANVLTF.

This clonotype was counted at least ten times. This rearrangement joins TRBV2 to TRBJ2-3; 9 nucleotides match TRBD2. Per germline, CDR1 SNHLY and CDR2 FYNNEI. The trim removed 4 bases at V and 5 bases at J, leaving 7 bases unmatched. This CDR3 region has 15 residues. CDR3 in DNA: TGTGCCAGCAGTGGTTTAGCGGGAGATGAAGATACGCAGTATTTT. Its translation: CASSGLAGDEDTQYF.

With respect to this clonotype: One base away lies a much larger clone, so this may be a sequencing read error. CDR3 DNA sequence: TGTGCCAGCAGCTCCCCGGGACAGGGGGTGACCGGGGAGCTGTTTTTT. Translation gives CASSSPGQGVTGELFF. This sequence joins TRBV7-9 and TRBJ2-2; TRBD1 aligns across 11 bases. In germline, CDR1 is SEHNR, CDR2 FQNEAQ (reference sequence). The V segment lost 4 bases and the J segment 5 bases; nucleotides outside the gene matches: 6. The CDR3 extends over 16 amino acids.

This clonotype has at least ten counts. This chain connects TRBV30 to TRBJ2-1; 8 nucleotides line up with TRBD2. Germline-derived CDR1 and CDR2 are GTSNPN and SVGIG (reference sequence). The V gene end was trimmed by 3 bases and the J gene end by 1 base; junction bases not matched to a gene: 8. The CDR3 is 16 residues long. CDR3 loop: CAWRGGRNASYNEQFF. CDR3 in DNA: TGTGCCTGGAGGGGCGGGAGGAATGCGTCCTACAATGAGCAGTTCTTC.

This clonotype was observed many times. This chain uses TRBV12-3 or TRBV12-4 with TRBJ2-1; TRBD2 aligns across 8 bases. The CDR3 consists of 17 residues. J gave up 4 bases and V 5 bases, and 13 bases lay outside the gene matches. This CDR3 is CASSTRGSGAIYNEQFF. CDR3 in DNA: TGTGCCAGCAGTACCCGGGGTAGCGGGGCAATTTACAATGAGCAGTTCTTC.

This clonotype has at least ten counts. The V and J genes are TRBV20-1 and TRBJ2-7, with 9 bases identical to TRBD2. Germline CDR1 and CDR2: DFQATT and SNEGSKA (reference sequence). Trimming took 3 bases from V and 4 from J; bases not matched to a gene: 4. This CDR3 has 13 residues. The CDR3 DNA is TGCAGTGCTAGCCTAGCGGGACTATACGAGCAGTACTTC. It yields the protein CSASLAGLYEQYF.

This clonotype was recorded many times. This chain uses TRBV13 with TRBJ1-3; no clear D gene. Germline CDR1 PRHDT, CDR2 FYEKMQ (reference sequence). The CDR3 is 13 amino acids. V was pared by 1 base and J by 6 bases, with 7 bases between. The CDR3 nucleotides are TGTGCCAGCAGCTTAGTGCGGATAAACACCATATATTTT. Residues: CASSLVRINTIYF.

This clonotype came up many times. The gene calls are TRBV28 and TRBJ1-5; D gene unclear. CDR1 MDHEN and CDR2 SYDVKM come from the germline V gene. The ends were cut back, 6 bases at V and 3 bases at J, with 12 bases in the middle. The CDR3 length is 14 residues. CDR3 bases: TGTGCCAGCAGGCCAGGACGGGACAATCAGCCCCAGCATTTT. It translates to CASRPGRDNQPQHF.

This clonotype was counted many times. The chain recombines TRBV11-2 with TRBJ1-2, with unresolved D. V lost 10 bases and J 7 bases, leaving 19 bases between the germline ends. Per the germline V gene, CDR1 is SGHAT and CDR2 is FQNNGV. CDR3 size: 13 residues. CDR3 protein: CAIQIPFHRGYTF. The CDR3 DNA is TGTGCCATACAAATCCCCTTTCACCGTGGCTACACCTTC. Drawing the rest from reference TRBV11-2 and TRBJ1-2, the complete variable domain is EAGVAQSPRYKIIEKRQSVAFWCNPISGHATLYWYQQILGQGPKLLIQFQNNGVVDDSQLPKDRFSAERLKGVDSTLKIQPAKLEDSAVYLCAIQIPFHRGYTFGSGTRLTVV.